Sequencing of this TCR beta chain was carried out in a study of shared clonotypes between healthy human individuals. About the research overall: Contributing individuals were two females and three males aged 18 to 49. A donor's plate count was three for CD4 naive and three for CD4 memory; CD8 naive had two and CD8 memory one.

In regard to this clone: As yet, its antigen is unknown.

The V gene's germline CDR1 is MNHEY and CDR2 SVGAGI. The CDR3 is made up of 13 amino acids. V dropped 6 bases and J dropped 7 bases, with 13 bases sitting between them. Only CD45RO-negative cells positively selected for CCR7 counted as naive CD8 cells, so terminally differentiated effector memory CD45RA+ cells were excluded. Regarding the study as a whole: Apart from blood, nothing was sampled; tissue repertoires likely differ. Generally, estimated richness proved larger in naive subsets than it did in memory subsets.

Libraries were prepared by immunoSEQ multiplex PCR; TCRdb keeps only in-frame clonotypes and omits some of them. The sample carries under 1 million clones, approximately 97% recorded once. The rearrangement joins TRBV6-5 to TRBJ2-1; maybe TRBD2 (6 bases). This TCR was sampled from a man aged 30 to 39 in good health. Sequencing used naive CD8+ T cells sorted from blood. The CDR3 region has the DNA TGTGCCAGCAGGTTACTAGCTCTAAATGAGCAGTTCTTC. Protein sequence: CASRLLALNEQFF.